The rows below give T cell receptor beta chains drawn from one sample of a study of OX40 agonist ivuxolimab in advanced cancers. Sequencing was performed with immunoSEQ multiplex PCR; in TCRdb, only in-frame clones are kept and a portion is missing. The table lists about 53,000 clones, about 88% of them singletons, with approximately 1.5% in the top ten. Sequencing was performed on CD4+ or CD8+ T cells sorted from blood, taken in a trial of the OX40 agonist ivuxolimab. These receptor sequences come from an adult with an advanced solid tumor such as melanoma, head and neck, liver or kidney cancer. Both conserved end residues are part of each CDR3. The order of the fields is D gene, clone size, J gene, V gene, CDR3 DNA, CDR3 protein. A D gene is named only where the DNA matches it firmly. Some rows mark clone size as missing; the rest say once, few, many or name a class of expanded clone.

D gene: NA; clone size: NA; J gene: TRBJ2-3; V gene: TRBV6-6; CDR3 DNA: TGTGCCAGCAGTACACTGCCACGGACAGATACGCAGTATTTT; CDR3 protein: CASSTLPRTDTQYF
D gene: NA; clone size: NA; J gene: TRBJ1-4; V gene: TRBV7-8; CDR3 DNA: TGTGCCAGCAGCTTATTCCCCGGCACTAATGAAAAACTGTTTTTT; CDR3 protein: CASSLFPGTNEKLFF
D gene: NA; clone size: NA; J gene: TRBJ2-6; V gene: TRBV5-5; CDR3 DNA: TGTGCCAGCAGCCAAGAGGCAGGCCGTTCAGGGGCCAACGTCCTGACTTTC; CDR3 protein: CASSQEAGRSGANVLTF
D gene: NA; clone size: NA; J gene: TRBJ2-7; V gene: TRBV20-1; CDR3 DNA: TGCAGTGCAACCGCCGCGCACGAGCAGTACTTC; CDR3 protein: CSATAAHEQYF
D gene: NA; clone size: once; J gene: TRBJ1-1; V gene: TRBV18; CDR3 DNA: TGTGCCAGCTCACCGCGTGGGGTGACAGAGACTGAAGCTTTCTTT; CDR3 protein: CASSPRGVTETEAFF
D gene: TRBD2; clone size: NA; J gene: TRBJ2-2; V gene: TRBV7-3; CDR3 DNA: TGTGCCAGCAGCTCCGGAGGGACTAGCGGGGACACCGGGGAGCTGTTTTTT; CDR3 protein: CASSSGGTSGDTGELFF
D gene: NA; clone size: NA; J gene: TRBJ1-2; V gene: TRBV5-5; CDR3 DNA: TGTGCCAGCAGCTTTAGGCAGGATTATGGCTACACCTTC; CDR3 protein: CASSFRQDYGYTF
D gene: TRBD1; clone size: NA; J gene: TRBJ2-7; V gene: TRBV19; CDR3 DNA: TGTGCCAGTAGTATCCAACATACCGGGACAGTAAATGCCTACGAGCAGTACTTC; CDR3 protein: CASSIQHTGTVNAYEQYF
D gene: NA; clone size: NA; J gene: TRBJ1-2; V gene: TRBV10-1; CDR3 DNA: TGCGCCAGCAGTGAAAGGCCTGAGTATGGCTACACCTTC; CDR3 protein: CASSERPEYGYTF
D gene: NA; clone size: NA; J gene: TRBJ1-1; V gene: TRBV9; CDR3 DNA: TGTGCCAGCAGCGTAGCCAGCCACACTGAAGCTTTCTTT; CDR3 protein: CASSVASHTEAFF
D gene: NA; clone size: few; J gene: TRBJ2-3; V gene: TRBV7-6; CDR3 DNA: TGTGCCAGCAGCCCGAGATCCGGCGGGGATACGCAGTATTTT; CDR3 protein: CASSPRSGGDTQYF
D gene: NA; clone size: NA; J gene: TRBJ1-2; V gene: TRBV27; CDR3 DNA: TGTGCCAGCAGTTTAGGCAGGGTGCATGGCTACACCTTC; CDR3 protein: CASSLGRVHGYTF
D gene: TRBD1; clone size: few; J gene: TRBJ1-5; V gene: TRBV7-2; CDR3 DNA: TGTGCCAGCAGCCCCGGACAGGGGGCTCAGCCCCAGCATTTT; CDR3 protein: CASSPGQGAQPQHF
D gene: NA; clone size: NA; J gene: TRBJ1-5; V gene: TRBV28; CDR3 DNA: TGTGCCAGCAGTTTGGACGACGGTAGCAATCAGCCCCAGCATTTT; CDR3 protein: CASSLDDGSNQPQHF
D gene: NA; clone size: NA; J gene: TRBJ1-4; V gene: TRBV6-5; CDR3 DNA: TGTGCCAGCAGTTACACCCGGACGGAGGAAAAACTGTTTTTT; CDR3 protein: CASSYTRTEEKLFF
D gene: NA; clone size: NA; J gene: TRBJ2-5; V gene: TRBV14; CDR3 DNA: TGTGCCAGCAGCCAAGTAGAGACCCAGTACTTC; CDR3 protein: CASSQVETQYF
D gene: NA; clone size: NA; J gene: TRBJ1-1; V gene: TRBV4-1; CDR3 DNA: TGCGCCAGCAGCCAAACCGGGACATTGAACACTGAAGCTTTCTTT; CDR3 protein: CASSQTGTLNTEAFF
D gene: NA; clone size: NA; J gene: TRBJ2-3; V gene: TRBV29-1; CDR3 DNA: TGCAGCGTGGACCGCCTCGCGTTTTCTCGGGATACGCAGTATTTT; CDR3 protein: CSVDRLAFSRDTQYF
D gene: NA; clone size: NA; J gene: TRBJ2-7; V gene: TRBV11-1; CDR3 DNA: TGTGCCAGCAGCTTAGCGGAGACAAAGAGCTCCTACGAGCAGTACTTC; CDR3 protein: CASSLAETKSSYEQYF
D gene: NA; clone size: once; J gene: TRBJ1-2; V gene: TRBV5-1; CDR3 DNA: TGCGCCAGCAGCTTGCAACCGACTAACTATGGCTACACCTTC; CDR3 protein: CASSLQPTNYGYTF
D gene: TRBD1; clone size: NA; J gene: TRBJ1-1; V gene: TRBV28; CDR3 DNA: TGTGCCAGCAGTAGTTACCAGGGGACAGGGGGATCGAACACTGAAGCTTTCTTT; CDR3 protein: CASSSYQGTGGSNTEAFF
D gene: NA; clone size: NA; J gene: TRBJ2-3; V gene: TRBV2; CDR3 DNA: TGTGCCAGCAGTGAACAGGGGCCGTCGGATACGCAGTATTTT; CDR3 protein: CASSEQGPSDTQYF
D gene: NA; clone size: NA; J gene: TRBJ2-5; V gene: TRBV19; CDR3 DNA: TGTGCCAGTAGCCTTGGGGGGACCCAGTACTTC; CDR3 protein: CASSLGGTQYF
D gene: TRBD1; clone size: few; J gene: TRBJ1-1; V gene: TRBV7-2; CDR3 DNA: TGTGCCAGCAGCTCGATGGTCCACGACAGGGGGCTCCTCACTGAAGCTTTCTTT; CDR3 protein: CASSSMVHDRGLLTEAFF
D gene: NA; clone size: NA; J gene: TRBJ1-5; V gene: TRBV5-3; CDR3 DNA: TGTGCCAGAAGCTTGGGGGCTCCGGGACACCGGCTCAATCAGCCCCAGCATTTT; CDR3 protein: CARSLGAPGHRLNQPQHF
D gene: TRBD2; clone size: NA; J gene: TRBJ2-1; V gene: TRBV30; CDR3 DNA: TGTGCCTGGAGTTCGTCGTATACTAGCGGAAACAATGAGCAGTTCTTC; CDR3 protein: CAWSSSYTSGNNEQFF
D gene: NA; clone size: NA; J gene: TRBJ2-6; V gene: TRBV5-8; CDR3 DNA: TGTGCCAGCAGGGAGATAGGATCACCCTCTGGGGCCAACGTCCTGACTTTC; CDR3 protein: CASREIGSPSGANVLTF
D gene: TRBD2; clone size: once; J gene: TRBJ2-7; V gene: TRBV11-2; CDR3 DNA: TGTGCCAGCAGCCCCACATTAGCGGGAGGGAGTCTCGAGCAGTACTTC; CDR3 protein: CASSPTLAGGSLEQYF
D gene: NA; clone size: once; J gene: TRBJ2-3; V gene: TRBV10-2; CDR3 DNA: TGCGCCACCAAAAAGACAGGGAGGACAGATACGCAGTATTTT; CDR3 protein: CATKKTGRTDTQYF
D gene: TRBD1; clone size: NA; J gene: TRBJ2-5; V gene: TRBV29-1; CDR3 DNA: TGCAGCGCCCACCGGGGACAGCAAGAGACCCAGTACTTC; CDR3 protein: CSAHRGQQETQYF
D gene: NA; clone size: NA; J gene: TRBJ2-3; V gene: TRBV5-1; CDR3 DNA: TGCGCCAGCAGCTTGGAGCAGAGCACAGATACGCAGTATTTT; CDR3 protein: CASSLEQSTDTQYF
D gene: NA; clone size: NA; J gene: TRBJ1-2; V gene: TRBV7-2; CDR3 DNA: TGTGCCAGCAGCCCCGGGTGGTGGCGCGCTAACTATGGCTACACCTTC; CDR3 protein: CASSPGWWRANYGYTF
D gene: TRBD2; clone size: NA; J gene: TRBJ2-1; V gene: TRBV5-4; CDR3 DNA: TGTGCCAGCAGCCCGGCGGGGGGCAGGTACAATGAGCAGTTCTTC; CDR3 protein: CASSPAGGRYNEQFF
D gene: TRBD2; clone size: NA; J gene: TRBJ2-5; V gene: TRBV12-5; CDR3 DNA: TGTGCTAGTGGTTCGACCGGGACTAGCGGGGCCCAAGAGACCCAGTACTTC; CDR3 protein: CASGSTGTSGAQETQYF
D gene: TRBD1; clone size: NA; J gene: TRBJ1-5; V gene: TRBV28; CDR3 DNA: TGTGCCAGCAGTTCCCCTACAGGGGGGGATCAGCCCCAGCATTTT; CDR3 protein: CASSSPTGGDQPQHF
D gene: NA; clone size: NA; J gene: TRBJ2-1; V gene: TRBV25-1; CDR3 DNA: TGTGCCAGCAGTGAATTCCCGCAGGACCACAATGAGCAGTTCTTC; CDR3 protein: CASSEFPQDHNEQFF
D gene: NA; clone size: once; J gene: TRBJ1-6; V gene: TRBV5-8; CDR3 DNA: TGTGCCAGCAGCCACCTCTTCGAGACCCCCTCGAATTCACCCCTCCACTTT; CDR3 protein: CASSHLFETPSNSPLHF
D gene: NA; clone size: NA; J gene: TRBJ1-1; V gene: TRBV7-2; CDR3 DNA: TGTGCCAGCAGCTTAGGCAACAGTCGGGACACTGAAGCTTTCTTT; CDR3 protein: CASSLGNSRDTEAFF
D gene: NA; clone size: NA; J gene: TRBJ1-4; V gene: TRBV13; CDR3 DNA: TGTGCCAGCAGCTTGATGGGGAATAATGAAAAACTGTTTTTT; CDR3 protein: CASSLMGNNEKLFF
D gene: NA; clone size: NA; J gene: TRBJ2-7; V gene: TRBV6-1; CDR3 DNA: TGTGCCAGCAGGCCGGGACACGTCCTCCTCGAGCAGTACTTC; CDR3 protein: CASRPGHVLLEQYF
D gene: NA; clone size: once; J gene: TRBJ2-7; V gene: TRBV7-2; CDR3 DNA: TGTGCCAGCAGCTTAGGGACAGCACGGCAGTACTTC; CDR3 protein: CASSLGTARQYF
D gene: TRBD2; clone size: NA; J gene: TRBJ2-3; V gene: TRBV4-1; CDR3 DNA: TGCGCCAGCAGGGGAGCGGGGGTGGTTGTAAGGGATACGCAGTATTTT; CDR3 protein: CASRGAGVVVRDTQYF
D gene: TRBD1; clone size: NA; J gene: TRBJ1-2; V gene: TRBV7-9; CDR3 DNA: TGTGCCAGCAGCTTACGAGACAGGGGGAAGGCCTATGGCTACACCTTC; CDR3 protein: CASSLRDRGKAYGYTF
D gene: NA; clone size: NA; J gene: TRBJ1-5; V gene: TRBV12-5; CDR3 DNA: TGTGCTAGTGGTGCGGGAGGGCAGCCCCAGCATTTT; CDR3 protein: CASGAGGQPQHF
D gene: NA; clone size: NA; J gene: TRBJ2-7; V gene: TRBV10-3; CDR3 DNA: TGTGCCATCAGTGACCCCCCATCCTACGAGCAGTACTTC; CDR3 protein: CAISDPPSYEQYF
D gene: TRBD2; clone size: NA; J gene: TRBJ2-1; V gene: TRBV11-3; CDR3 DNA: TGTGCCAGCAAAGGGGCGGGAGAGTCTAATGAGCAGTTCTTC; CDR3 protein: CASKGAGESNEQFF
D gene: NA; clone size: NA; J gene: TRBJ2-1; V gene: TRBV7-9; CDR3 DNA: TGTGCCAGCAGCTCATACCAGGGGAATGAGCAGTTCTTC; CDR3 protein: CASSSYQGNEQFF
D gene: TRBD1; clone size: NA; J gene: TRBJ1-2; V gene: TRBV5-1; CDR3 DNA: TGCGCCAGCAGCCTCCCGGGACAGATCTATGGCTACACCTTC; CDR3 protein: CASSLPGQIYGYTF
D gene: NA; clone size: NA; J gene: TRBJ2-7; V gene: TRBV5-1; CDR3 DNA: TGCGCCAGCAGCTTGGGGACAGCCTTAACCTACGAGCAGTACTTC; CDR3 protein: CASSLGTALTYEQYF
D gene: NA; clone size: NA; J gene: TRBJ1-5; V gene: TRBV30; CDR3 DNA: TGTGCCTGGAGCCAGGGAGGGGATCAGCCCCAGCATTTT; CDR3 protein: CAWSQGGDQPQHF
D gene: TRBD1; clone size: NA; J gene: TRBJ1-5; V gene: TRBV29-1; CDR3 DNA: TGCAGCGTTGGGACAGGGGGCAATCAGCCCCAGCATTTT; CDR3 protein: CSVGTGGNQPQHF
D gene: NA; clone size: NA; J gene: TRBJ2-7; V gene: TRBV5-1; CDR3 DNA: TGCGCCAGCAGCTTGAATTACGAGCAGTACTTC; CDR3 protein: CASSLNYEQYF
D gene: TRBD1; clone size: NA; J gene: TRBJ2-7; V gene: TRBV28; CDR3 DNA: TGTGCCAGCAGTGTGGACAGGCCACCCTACGAGCAGTACTTC; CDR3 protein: CASSVDRPPYEQYF
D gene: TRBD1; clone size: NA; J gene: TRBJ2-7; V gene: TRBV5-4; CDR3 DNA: TGTGCCAGCAGCACCGGGACAGGGGATCGACGCGAGCAGTACTTC; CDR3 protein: CASSTGTGDRREQYF
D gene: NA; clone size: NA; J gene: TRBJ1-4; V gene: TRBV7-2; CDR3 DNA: TGTGCCAGCAGCCCCAGGGAGAATGAAAAACTGTTTTTT; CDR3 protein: CASSPRENEKLFF
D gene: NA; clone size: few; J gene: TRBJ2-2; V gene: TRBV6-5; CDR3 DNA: TGTGCCAGCAGTTACGGGGGGCGCTGGACCGGGGAGCTGTTTTTT; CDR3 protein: CASSYGGRWTGELFF
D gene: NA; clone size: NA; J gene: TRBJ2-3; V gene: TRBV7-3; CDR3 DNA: TGTGCCAGCAGCACCCAGGGTTATACGCAGTATTTT; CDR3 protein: CASSTQGYTQYF
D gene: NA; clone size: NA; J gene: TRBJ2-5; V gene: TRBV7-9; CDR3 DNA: TGTGCCAGCAGCTTAGAGGGTATCCAAGAGACCCAGTACTTC; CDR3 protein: CASSLEGIQETQYF
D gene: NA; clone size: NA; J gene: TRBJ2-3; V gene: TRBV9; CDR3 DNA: TGTGCCAGCAGCCCTCTGGGAGGAGGGGCAGATACGCAGTATTTT; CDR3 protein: CASSPLGGGADTQYF
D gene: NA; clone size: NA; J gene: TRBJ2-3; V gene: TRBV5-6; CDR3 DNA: TGTGCCAGCAGTCTGCTGGGGGTAGCGGGCACAGATACGCAGTATTTT; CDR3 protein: CASSLLGVAGTDTQYF